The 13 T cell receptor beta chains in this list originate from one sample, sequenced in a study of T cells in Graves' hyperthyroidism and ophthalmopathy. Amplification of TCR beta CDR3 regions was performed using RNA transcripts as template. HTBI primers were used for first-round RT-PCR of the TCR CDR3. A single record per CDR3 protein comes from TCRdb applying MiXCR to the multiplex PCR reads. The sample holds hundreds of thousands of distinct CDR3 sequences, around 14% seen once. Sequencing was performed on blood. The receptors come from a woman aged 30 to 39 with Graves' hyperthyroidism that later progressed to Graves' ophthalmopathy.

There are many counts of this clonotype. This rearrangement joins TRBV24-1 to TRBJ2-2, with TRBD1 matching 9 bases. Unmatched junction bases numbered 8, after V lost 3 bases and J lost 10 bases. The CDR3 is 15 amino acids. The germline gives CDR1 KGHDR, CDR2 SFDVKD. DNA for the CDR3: TGTGCCACCAGTGATCCCGGGACAGGGTTGGAGGAGCTGTTTTTT. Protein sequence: CATSDPGTGLEELFF.

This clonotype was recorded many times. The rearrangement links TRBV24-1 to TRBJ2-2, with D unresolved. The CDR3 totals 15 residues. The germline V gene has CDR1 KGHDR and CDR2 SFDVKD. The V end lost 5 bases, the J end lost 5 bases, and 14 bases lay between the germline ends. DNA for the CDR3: TGTGCCACCAGTGTCATGGGCTCGGAGACCGGGGAGCTGTTTTTT. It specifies CATSVMGSETGELFF.

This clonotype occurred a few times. The CDR3 DNA is TGCGCCAGCAGCTTGTCTCCCCCCCCACCAACCGGGGAGCTGTTTTTT. The encoded protein is CASSLSPPPPTGELFF. The chain couples TRBV5-1 to TRBJ2-2, with D unresolved. Germline V gives CDR1 SGHRS, CDR2 YFSETQ. V was clipped by 1 base and J by 5 bases, with 15 bases between them. CDR3 length: 16 amino acids.

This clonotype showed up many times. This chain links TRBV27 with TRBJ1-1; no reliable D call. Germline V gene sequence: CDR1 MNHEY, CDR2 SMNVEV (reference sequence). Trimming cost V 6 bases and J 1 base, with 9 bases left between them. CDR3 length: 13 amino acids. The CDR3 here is CASSPNKNTEAFF. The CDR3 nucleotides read TGTGCCAGCAGCCCTAACAAGAACACTGAAGCTTTCTTT.

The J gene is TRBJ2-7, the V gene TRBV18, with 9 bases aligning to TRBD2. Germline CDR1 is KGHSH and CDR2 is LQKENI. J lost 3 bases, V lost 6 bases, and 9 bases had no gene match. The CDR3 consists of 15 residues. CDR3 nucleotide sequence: TGTGCCAGCTCCCCTACGACTAGCGGAATCTACGAGCAGTACTTC. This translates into CASSPTTSGIYEQYF.

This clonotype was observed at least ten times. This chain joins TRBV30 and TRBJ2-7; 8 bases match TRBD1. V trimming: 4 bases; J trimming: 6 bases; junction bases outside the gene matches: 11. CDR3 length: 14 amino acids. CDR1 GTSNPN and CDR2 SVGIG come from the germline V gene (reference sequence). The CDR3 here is CAWKRGTGQLEQYF. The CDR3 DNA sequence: TGTGCCTGGAAACGTGGGACAGGACAACTCGAGCAGTACTTC.

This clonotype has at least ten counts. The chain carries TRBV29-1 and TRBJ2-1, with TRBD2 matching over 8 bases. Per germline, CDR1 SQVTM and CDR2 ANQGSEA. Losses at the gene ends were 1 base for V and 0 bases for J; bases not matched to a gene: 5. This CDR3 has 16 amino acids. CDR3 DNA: TGCAGCGTTGAAGGGGCCAGCGGGAGCTCCTACAATGAGCAGTTCTTC. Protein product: CSVEGASGSSYNEQFF.

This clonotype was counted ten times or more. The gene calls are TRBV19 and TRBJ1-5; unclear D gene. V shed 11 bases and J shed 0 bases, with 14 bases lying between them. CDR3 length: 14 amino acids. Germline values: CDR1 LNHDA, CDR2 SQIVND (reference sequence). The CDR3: CAVEVGYSNQPQHF. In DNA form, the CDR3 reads TGTGCCGTTGAGGTAGGGTATAGCAATCAGCCCCAGCATTTT.

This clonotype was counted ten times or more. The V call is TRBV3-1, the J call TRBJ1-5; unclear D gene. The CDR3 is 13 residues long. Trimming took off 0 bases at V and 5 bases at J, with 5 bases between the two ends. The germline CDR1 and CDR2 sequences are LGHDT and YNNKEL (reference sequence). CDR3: CASSQDPDQPQHF. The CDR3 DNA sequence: TGTGCCAGCAGCCAAGACCCAGATCAGCCCCAGCATTTT. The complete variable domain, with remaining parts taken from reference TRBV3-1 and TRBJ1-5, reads DTAVSQTPKYLVTQMGNDKSIKCEQNLGHDTMYWYKQDSKKFLKIMFSYNNKELIINETVPNRFSPKSPDKAHLNLHINSLELGDSAVYFCASSQDPDQPQHFGDGTRLSIL.

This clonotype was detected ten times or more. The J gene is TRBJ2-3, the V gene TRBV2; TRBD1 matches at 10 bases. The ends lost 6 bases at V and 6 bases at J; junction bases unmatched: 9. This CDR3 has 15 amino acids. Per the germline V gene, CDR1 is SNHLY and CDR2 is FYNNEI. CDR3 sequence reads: CASSLRTGGFDTQYF. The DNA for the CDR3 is TGTGCCAGCAGCCTCCGGACAGGGGGTTTTGATACGCAGTATTTT.

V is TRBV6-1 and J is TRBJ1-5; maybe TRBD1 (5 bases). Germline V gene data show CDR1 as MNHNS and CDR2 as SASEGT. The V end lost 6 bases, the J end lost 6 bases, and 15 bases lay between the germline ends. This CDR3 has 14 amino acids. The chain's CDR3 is CASRGGVDAQPQHF. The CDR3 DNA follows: TGTGCCAGCAGGGGGGGGGTGGACGCTCAGCCCCAGCATTTT.

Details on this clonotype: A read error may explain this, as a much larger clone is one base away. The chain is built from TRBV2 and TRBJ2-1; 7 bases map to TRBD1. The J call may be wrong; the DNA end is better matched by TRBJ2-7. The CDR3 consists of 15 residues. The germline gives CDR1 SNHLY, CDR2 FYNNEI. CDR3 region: CASSYSGTVYNEQYF. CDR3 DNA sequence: TGTGCCAGCAGTTACTCAGGGACAGTCTACAATGAGCAGTACTTC.

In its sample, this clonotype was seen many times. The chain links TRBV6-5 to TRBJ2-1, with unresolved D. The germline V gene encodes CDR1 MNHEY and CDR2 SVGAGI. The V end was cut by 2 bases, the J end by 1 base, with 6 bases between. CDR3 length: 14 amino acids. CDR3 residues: CASSYQVSYNEQFF. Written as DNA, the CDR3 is TGTGCCAGCAGTTACCAGGTATCCTACAATGAGCAGTTCTTC.